Below are 7 T cell receptor beta chains sequenced from a single sample in a study of blood T cell repertoires in COVID-19. Clones were read by immunoSEQ multiplex PCR, and TCRdb kept only the in-frame ones, dropping some. Here the sample spans 300,000 to 350,000 clones, 90% being singletons. Sequences were obtained from peripheral blood. These receptors originate from a woman aged 40 to 49 with COVID-19, enrolled during active disease.

The rearrangement joins TRBV7-8 to TRBJ1-5, with D unclear. This CDR3 is built from 14 residues. V was pared by 2 bases and J by 5 bases, with 10 bases between. Germline V lookup: CDR1 SGHVS, CDR2 FQNEAQ. Written as DNA, the CDR3 is TGTGCCAGCAGCTTAATGGCCACCTATCAGCCCCAGCATTTT. This encodes CASSLMATYQPQHF.

This clone was seen once. The chain has TRBV21-1 and TRBJ1-5; TRBD1 is taken as the D call from the table, unchecked against the DNA. TRBV21-1 is reported as a pseudogene. CDR3 length: 18 amino acids. Here the CDR3 DNA reads TGTGCCAGCAGCGAGAGCCAGACATGCTCTTATAGCAATCAGCCCCAGCATTTT. Translating it yields CASSESQTCSYSNQPQHF.

V gene TRBV7-3 combines with J gene TRBJ2-4, with TRBD1 matching 12 bases. Looked up from germline, CDR1 is SGHTA and CDR2 is FQGTGA. Trimming at V came to 0 bases and at J to 8 bases, leaving 5 bases not matched to a gene. CDR3 length: 16 amino acids. CDR3 sequence reads: CASSLTSGQGADIQYF. The CDR3 region has the DNA TGTGCCAGCAGCTTAACCTCGGGACAGGGGGCGGACATTCAGTACTTC.

This clone was counted once. V is TRBV27 and J is TRBJ1-5; D not resolved. The germline V gene encodes CDR1 MNHEY and CDR2 SMNVEV (reference sequence). V lost 5 bases, J lost 2 bases, and 19 bases lay in between. The CDR3 has 17 residues. CDR3 DNA: TGTGCCAGCAGTCGCGCGGGCGGCGGTGGGGGCAATCAGCCCCAGCATTTT. Amino acid sequence: CASSRAGGGGGNQPQHF.

The chain joins TRBV14 to TRBJ1-4, with D perhaps TRBD1 (6 bases). The CDR3 contains 15 residues. V dropped 3 bases and J dropped 5 bases, with 13 bases sitting between them. Germline CDR1 is SGHDN and CDR2 is FVKESK. This chain's CDR3 is CASSQRTASNEKLFF. The CDR3, as DNA: TGTGCCAGCAGCCAGAGGACAGCGTCGAATGAAAAACTGTTTTTT. The full variable domain, its missing parts supplied by reference TRBV14 and TRBJ1-4, is EAGVTQFPSHSVIEKGQTVTLRCDPISGHDNLYWYRRVMGKEIKFLLHFVKESKQDESGMPNNRFLAERTGGTYSTLKVQPAELEDSGVYFCASSQRTASNEKLFFGSGTQLSVL.

A single count supports this clone. The chain recombines TRBV19 with TRBJ2-1, with D perhaps TRBD1 (6 bases). Germline loops: CDR1 LNHDA, CDR2 SQIVND (reference sequence). The V gene lost 7 bases and the J gene lost 8 bases, with 24 bases spanning the gap. The CDR3 is made up of 16 amino acids. The CDR3 DNA is TGTGCCAGTACCACCGCGGTAGGACAGATAAAGGATGAGCAGTTCTTC. Residues: CASTTAVGQIKDEQFF.

The CDR3 DNA sequence: TGTGCCAGGGGGGGACTAGCGGGTGGGTACGAGCAGTACTTC. It yields the protein CARGGLAGGYEQYF. V is TRBV6-4 and J is TRBJ2-7; 12 bases are a match to TRBD2. CDR3 length: 14 amino acids. CDR1 is MRHNA and CDR2 is SNTAGT in the germline V gene. V trimming: 9 bases; J trimming: 4 bases; junction bases outside the gene matches: 7.